Sequencing of this TCR beta chain was carried out in a study of blood T cell repertoires in COVID-19. Across the study: From the United States, Italy and Spain came samples of acute and convalescent COVID-19. T cells, B-cell-depleted T cells, or PBMCs provided the cDNA or gDNA that served as material.

This clone was observed a handful of times. Looked up from germline, CDR1 is GTSNPN and CDR2 is SVGIG (reference sequence). CDR3 length: 15 residues. The V gene end was trimmed by 2 bases and the J gene end by 3 bases; junction bases not matched to a gene: 5. Study processing details: Counts of nucleated cells, estimated from reference gene primer amplification, were obtained. Sequencing was performed with immunoSEQ multiplex PCR; in TCRdb, only in-frame clones are kept and a portion is missing. V and J calls and clone size are copied from that table; D and trimming were computed from the DNA. In the table there are 250,000 to 350,000 clones, 70% to 90% of which are singletons.

The chain carries TRBV30 and TRBJ1-5, with 9 bases lining up with TRBD1. Sequenced: peripheral blood. The receptor's source is a woman between 50 and 59 years old with active or convalescent COVID-19. CDR3 sequence reads: CAWSLGQGTNQPQHF. DNA of the CDR3: TGTGCCTGGAGTTTGGGACAGGGAACCAATCAGCCCCAGCATTTT.